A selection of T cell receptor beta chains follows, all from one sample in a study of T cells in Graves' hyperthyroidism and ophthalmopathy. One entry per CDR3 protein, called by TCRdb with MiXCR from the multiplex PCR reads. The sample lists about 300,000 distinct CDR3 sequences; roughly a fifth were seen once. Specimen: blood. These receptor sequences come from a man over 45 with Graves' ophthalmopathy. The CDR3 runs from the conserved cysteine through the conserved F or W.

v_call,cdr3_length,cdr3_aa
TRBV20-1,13,CSARVSESQPQHF
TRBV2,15,CASRGPTSATYEQYF
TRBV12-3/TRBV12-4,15,CASSPGTSDTGELFF
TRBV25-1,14,CASSEYRVNTEAFF
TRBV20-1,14,CSADTSVTKNIQYF
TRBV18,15,CASSPQGGIGEKLFF
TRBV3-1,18,CASSQGGLAGGYAYEQYF
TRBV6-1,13,CASSPQGGYGYTF
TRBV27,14,CASSPPSGSRAEYF
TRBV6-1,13,CASTTRVNQPQHF
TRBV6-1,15,CASSRTPARDTEAFF
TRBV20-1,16,CSATPLAGPSTDTQYF
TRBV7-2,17,CASSLRASGSWGNEQFF
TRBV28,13,CASSWALNTEAFF
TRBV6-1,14,CASSPADSNQPQHF
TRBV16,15,CASSPFEEGDRDQYF
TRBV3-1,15,CASSQGSGGRNIQYF
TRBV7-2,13,CASSPWRIPEAFF
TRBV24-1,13,CATSETDKETQYF
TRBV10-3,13,CAIRRTENTEAFF
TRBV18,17,CASSPAGVKYSNQPQHF
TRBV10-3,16,CAISGEGTGGRETQYF
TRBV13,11,CASSRIYEQYF
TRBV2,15,CASSGNLGQGETQYF
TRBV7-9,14,CASSFPAVSYEQYF
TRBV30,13,CAWKADPYNEQFF
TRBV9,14,CASGPNFSGNTIYF
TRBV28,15,CASSPPGGDNQPQHF
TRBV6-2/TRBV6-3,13,CASSYQTANEQFF
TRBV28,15,CASSRPGTGVDTQYF
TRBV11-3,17,CASSAFPSSGIADTQYF
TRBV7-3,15,CASSSSGASTDTQYF
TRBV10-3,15,CAISSDSASNQPQHF
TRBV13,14,CASSLWAEGYGYTF
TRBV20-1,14,CSATDRGPKTEQYF
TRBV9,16,CASSVGQGVNTGELFF
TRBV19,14,CASSMGQEYEKLFF
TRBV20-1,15,CSAGDRSTWDTEAFF
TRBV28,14,CASSLLVHRTEAFF
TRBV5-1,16,CASSLKTGPNTGELFF
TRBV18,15,CGGSSGTSGTNEQFF
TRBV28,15,CASNPLRPTNSPLHF
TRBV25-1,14,CASSEFGGAYEQYF
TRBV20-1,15,CSAYPAGRDNQPQHF
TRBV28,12,CASRAIQETQYF
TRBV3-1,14,CASSPGTDGYEQYF
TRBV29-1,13,CSVVPDGTYEQYF
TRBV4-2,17,CASSQPLAGEVTDTQYF
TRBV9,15,CASSASTGAQETQYF
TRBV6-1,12,CASGAGEFAQHF
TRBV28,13,CASATSPNYEQYF
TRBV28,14,CASRPGLAGVEQYF
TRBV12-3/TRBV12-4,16,CASSPLAGVNTGELFF
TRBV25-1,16,CASSDPPKGASTEAFF
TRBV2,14,CASSKAWVPDTQYF